This is a list of T cell receptor beta chains from one sample in a study of CD8 T cells in Susac syndrome. MiXCR, applied by TCRdb to the immunoSEQ multiplex PCR reads, yields one record per CDR3 protein. The sample consists of about 150,000 distinct CDR3 sequences, about 95% of them appearing once. Source material: CD4+ T cells from PBMCs. The receptors were sampled from a human donor with Susac syndrome. Both conserved end residues are part of each CDR3. A D gene is named only where the DNA matches it firmly. Rows give clone size only sometimes, using once, few, many, or a class for an expanded clone.

TRBJ1-4 few TRBD1 TRBV20-1 CSAGRQGGNEKLFF TGCAGTGCTGGGAGACAGGGAGGTAATGAAAAACTGTTTTTT
TRBJ2-6 . . TRBV6-6 CASSYSIGSGANVLTF TGTGCCAGCAGTTACTCGATCGGATCTGGGGCCAACGTCCTGACTTTC
TRBJ2-3 . . TRBV7-3 CASSLGGEDTDTQYF TGTGCCAGCAGCTTAGGCGGGGAGGACACAGATACGCAGTATTTT
TRBJ2-7 . TRBD1 TRBV13 CASSSDRPPYEQYF TGTGCCAGCAGCTCGGACAGGCCTCCCTACGAGCAGTACTTC
TRBJ2-7 . . TRBV29-1 CSDREMGHEQYF TGCAGCGACAGGGAAATGGGCCACGAGCAGTACTTC
TRBJ2-1 once . TRBV11-2 CASSPGARWNEQFF TGTGCCAGCAGTCCGGGGGCCAGGTGGAATGAGCAGTTCTTC
TRBJ2-3 . . TRBV29-1 CSVRFTDTQYF TGCAGCGTGAGATTCACAGATACGCAGTATTTT
TRBJ1-2 . . TRBV19 CASRIEGMDDGYTF TGTGCCAGTAGGATCGAGGGTATGGATGATGGCTACACCTTC
TRBJ1-4 once . TRBV25-1 CASSEATGFEKLFF TGTGCCAGCAGTGAAGCTACAGGTTTTGAAAAACTGTTTTTT
TRBJ2-3 . . TRBV15 CATSRGGGVSDTQYF TGTGCCACCAGCAGAGGTGGCGGGGTGTCAGATACGCAGTATTTT
TRBJ2-7 . . TRBV15 CATSRDKRRTSYEQYF TGTGCCACCAGCAGAGATAAGCGACGGACCAGCTACGAGCAGTACTTC
TRBJ2-1 . TRBD2 TRBV12-3/TRBV12-4 CASSQRTSGFEQFF TGTGCCAGCAGCCAGAGGACTAGTGGGTTTGAGCAGTTCTTC
TRBJ1-2 . . TRBV9 CASSEGTDYGYTF TGTGCCAGCAGCGAGGGGACCGACTATGGCTACACCTTC
TRBJ2-3 . TRBD2 TRBV20-1 CSASQLAGGTDTQYF TGCAGTGCTAGTCAGCTAGCGGGGGGCACAGATACGCAGTATTTT
TRBJ2-1 . TRBD2 TRBV7-2 CASSPRGLAGDIEQFF TGTGCCAGCAGCCCTAGGGGACTAGCGGGGGATATTGAGCAGTTCTTC
TRBJ1-6 . TRBD1 TRBV20-1 CSARDWGQGNSPLHF TGCAGTGCTAGAGATTGGGGACAGGGGAATTCACCCCTCCACTTT
TRBJ1-2 once TRBD1 TRBV4-3 CASSQDTQGRDGYTF TGCGCCAGCAGCCAAGATACACAGGGGAGGGATGGCTACACCTTC
TRBJ2-5 few TRBD2 TRBV9 CASSVGLAGGETQYF TGTGCCAGCAGCGTCGGCCTAGCGGGAGGAGAGACCCAGTACTTC
TRBJ2-5 . . TRBV5-1 CASSLAQGTETQYF TGCGCCAGCAGCTTGGCCCAGGGGACCGAGACCCAGTACTTC
TRBJ2-5 . TRBD2 TRBV2 CVTGGAVETQYF TGTGTCACCGGGGGGGCGGTGGAGACCCAGTACTTC
TRBJ2-5 . . TRBV27 CASSLVSAGRETQYF TGTGCCAGCAGTTTAGTGTCGGCAGGGAGAGAGACCCAGTACTTC
TRBJ2-3 . . TRBV20-1 CSARDATSSTDTQYF TGCAGTGCTAGAGACGCGACATCTAGCACAGATACGCAGTATTTT
TRBJ2-7 . . TRBV11-3 CASSFPPSYEQYF TGTGCCAGCAGCTTCCCACCCTCCTACGAGCAGTACTTC
TRBJ1-2 . TRBD1 TRBV4-2 CASSLDGQGGANYGYTF TGTGCCAGCAGCCTGGATGGGCAGGGGGGAGCTAACTATGGCTACACCTTC
TRBJ2-5 . . TRBV11-2 CASSLGAPGPGETQYF TGTGCCAGCAGCTTAGGCGCTCCGGGGCCCGGGGAGACCCAGTACTTC
TRBJ2-3 . . TRBV20-1 CSAPRDSASTDTQYF TGCAGTGCTCCCCGCGATAGCGCGAGCACAGATACGCAGTATTTT
TRBJ1-4 . . TRBV2 CASSEGPQGNEKLFF TGTGCCAGCAGTGAAGGCCCGCAGGGGAATGAAAAACTGTTTTTT
TRBJ1-2 . . TRBV7-9 CASSPSQGYYGYTF TGTGCCAGCAGCCCGTCACAGGGATACTATGGCTACACCTTC
TRBJ2-2 few . TRBV12-3/TRBV12-4 CASSLVDTGELFF TGTGCCAGCAGTTTGGTGGACACCGGGGAGCTGTTTTTT
TRBJ2-7 . TRBD1 TRBV15 CATSRRKGPETGKSYEQYF TGTGCCACCAGCAGACGCAAAGGGCCAGAGACAGGGAAGTCCTACGAGCAGTACTTC
TRBJ1-1 . . TRBV5-1 CASSFGAGSTEAFF TGCGCCAGCAGCTTTGGGGCAGGGAGCACTGAAGCTTTCTTT
TRBJ2-1 . . TRBV6-1 CASSRGGAFNEQFF TGTGCCAGCAGCCGGGGCGGGGCCTTCAATGAGCAGTTCTTC
TRBJ2-3 . TRBD2 TRBV3-1 CASSQRGGRGDTQYF TGTGCCAGCAGCCAGCGGGGGGGCAGGGGAGATACGCAGTATTTT
TRBJ1-5 . . TRBV19 CASSPGPHSNQPQHF TGTGCCAGTAGTCCCGGGCCACATAGCAATCAGCCCCAGCATTTT
TRBJ2-1 . . TRBV5-4 CASSLPAPRKNEQFF TGTGCCAGCAGCTTACCCGCCCCGAGGAAGAATGAGCAGTTCTTC
TRBJ2-3 . TRBD2 TRBV7-2 CASSRGLGTDTQYF TGTGCCAGCAGCCGAGGACTAGGCACAGATACGCAGTATTTT
TRBJ2-7 . TRBD2 TRBV25-1 CASSPSGVGNYEQYF TGTGCCAGCAGCCCTAGCGGGGTGGGGAACTACGAGCAGTACTTC
TRBJ1-5 . . TRBV5-4 CASSLDSGNRAQHF TGTGCCAGCAGCCTAGACAGTGGTAATCGGGCCCAGCATTTT
TRBJ2-1 . TRBD2 TRBV20-1 CSATKGWDYLYNEQFF TGCAGTGCAACCAAGGGATGGGACTACTTATACAATGAGCAGTTCTTC
TRBJ1-2 . . TRBV12-3/TRBV12-4 CASSHSFGYTF TGTGCCAGCAGCCACAGTTTTGGCTACACCTTC
TRBJ2-7 . . TRBV2 CASTGSRNPYEQYF TGTGCCAGCACTGGCAGCAGGAACCCCTACGAGCAGTACTTC
TRBJ2-5 . TRBD1 TRBV7-9 CASSLGDRGPQETQYF TGTGCCAGCAGCTTAGGGGACAGGGGTCCCCAAGAGACCCAGTACTTC
TRBJ2-5 . . TRBV20-1 CSALGEETQYF TGCAGTGCCCTGGGGGAAGAGACCCAGTACTTC
TRBJ2-3 . TRBD2 TRBV12-3/TRBV12-4 CASSVIAGGSDTQYF TGTGCCAGCAGTGTCATAGCGGGGGGATCAGATACGCAGTATTTT
TRBJ2-5 . . TRBV29-1 CSVPGMETQYF TGCAGCGTTCCAGGGATGGAGACCCAGTACTTC
TRBJ2-4 . . TRBV6-6 CATQEGTKNIQYF TGTGCCACCCAAGAGGGGACCAAAAACATTCAGTACTTC